These T cell receptor beta chains were read from a single sample in a study of shared clonotypes between healthy human individuals. Sequencing was performed with immunoSEQ multiplex PCR; in TCRdb, only in-frame clones are kept and a portion is missing. The repertoire has a few million clones, more than 90% of them found once; the top ten carry about 0.13%. The sample consisted of naive CD4+ T cells sorted from blood. These receptor sequences come from a man aged 18 to 30 in good health. Both conserved end residues are part of each CDR3. D genes are given only for firm matches. Clone size is given for some rows only: seen once, a few or many times, or a class if the clone is expanded.

D: NA
V: TRBV27
J: TRBJ2-5
size: NA
CDR3: CASSPNSMETQYF
DNA: TGTGCCAGCAGTCCTAATTCCATGGAGACCCAGTACTTC

D: NA
V: TRBV6-5
J: TRBJ1-1
size: NA
CDR3: CASSYGLGPTEAFF
DNA: TGTGCCAGCAGTTATGGATTGGGTCCCACTGAAGCTTTCTTT

D: NA
V: TRBV4-1
J: TRBJ2-7
size: NA
CDR3: CASSQAGPSYEQYF
DNA: TGCGCCAGCAGCCAAGCGGGTCCCTCCTACGAGCAGTACTTC

D: NA
V: TRBV7-9
J: TRBJ1-1
size: NA
CDR3: CASSLEANTEAFF
DNA: TGTGCCAGCAGCTTAGAGGCGAACACTGAAGCTTTCTTT

D: TRBD2
V: TRBV7-2
J: TRBJ2-3
size: NA
CDR3: CASSFGLAGDTQYF
DNA: TGTGCCAGCAGTTTCGGGCTAGCGGGAGACACGCAGTATTTT

D: TRBD1
V: TRBV7-3
J: TRBJ1-6
size: NA
CDR3: CASSMDRDSPLHF
DNA: TGTGCCAGCAGCATGGACAGGGACTCACCCCTCCACTTT

D: NA
V: TRBV2
J: TRBJ1-1
size: NA
CDR3: CASSAGPSNTEAFF
DNA: TGTGCCAGCAGCGCGGGACCGTCGAACACTGAAGCTTTCTTT

D: NA
V: TRBV6-5
J: TRBJ1-2
size: NA
CDR3: CASSYSDGYTF
DNA: TGTGCCAGCAGTTACTCGGACGGCTACACCTTC

D: TRBD1
V: TRBV7-9
J: TRBJ1-1
size: once
CDR3: CASSDPSQGRTEAFF
DNA: TGTGCCAGCAGCGACCCGTCACAGGGGCGCACTGAAGCTTTCTTT

D: NA
V: TRBV5-4
J: TRBJ1-3
size: once
CDR3: CASSREGRDISGNTIYF
DNA: TGTGCCAGCAGCCGAGAGGGCAGGGATATCTCTGGAAACACCATATATTTT

D: NA
V: TRBV9
J: TRBJ2-2
size: NA
CDR3: CASSVELVITGELFF
DNA: TGTGCCAGCAGCGTAGAGCTAGTGATTACCGGGGAGCTGTTTTTT

D: TRBD1
V: TRBV29-1
J: TRBJ1-1
size: NA
CDR3: CSVKRQGGTEAFF
DNA: TGCAGCGTTAAAAGACAGGGAGGCACTGAAGCTTTCTTT

D: NA
V: TRBV18
J: TRBJ1-1
size: NA
CDR3: CATGTGAYTEAFF
DNA: TGTGCCACCGGGACGGGGGCGTACACTGAAGCTTTCTTT

D: NA
V: TRBV18
J: TRBJ1-2
size: NA
CDR3: CASSPSVFYGYTF
DNA: TGTGCCAGCTCACCGTCGGTGTTCTATGGCTACACCTTC

D: NA
V: TRBV19
J: TRBJ2-7
size: NA
CDR3: CASSRGDMSSYEQYF
DNA: TGTGCCAGTAGCCGAGGAGATATGAGCTCCTACGAGCAGTACTTC

D: NA
V: TRBV5-1
J: TRBJ2-7
size: NA
CDR3: CASSLARTARGEQYF
DNA: TGCGCCAGCAGCTTGGCTCGGACAGCACGGGGCGAGCAGTACTTC